This is a list of T cell receptor beta chains from one sample in a study of CD8+ T cells in alopecia areata. Produced via immunoSEQ multiplex PCR; TCRdb's table is partial and in-frame only. The sample shows roughly 170,000 clones, around 60% of them seen only once. The input for sequencing was CD4+ T cells sorted from blood, taken at week 0. These receptors originate from a human donor with alopecia areata. CDR3s include the opening cysteine and the closing phenylalanine or tryptophan.

V gene	J gene	CDR3 length	CDR3 protein
TRBV6-5	TRBJ1-6	14	CASTLGGAEATLHF
TRBV29-1	TRBJ2-3	10	CSGGTDTQYF
TRBV30	TRBJ2-4	11	CAWSPGSIQYF
TRBV4-1	TRBJ1-2	16	CASSQEGTRSNYGYTF
TRBV7-8	TRBJ2-1	14	CASSLALGVNEQFF
TRBV6-5	TRBJ2-7	15	CASLSNRGTAYEQYF
TRBV5-6	TRBJ2-1	15	CASSLDWSSYNEQFF
TRBV14	TRBJ1-2	14	CASSQVQGSYGYTF
TRBV2	TRBJ2-1	13	CASTVDRGNEQFF
TRBV5-1	TRBJ2-3	15	CASSPTGSGSDTQYF
TRBV4-2	TRBJ2-3	18	CASSQELAGGLSTDTQYF
TRBV12-5	TRBJ1-2	15	CASGFAGGADYGYTF
TRBV27	TRBJ1-2	15	CASRKEGGLSYGYTF
TRBV30	TRBJ1-3	16	CAWTKSGGISGNTIYF
TRBV7-6	TRBJ1-4	19	CASSLRSSRGTVANEKLFF
TRBV27	TRBJ2-7	12	CATRKDMYEQYF
TRBV29-1	TRBJ2-7	13	CSVVALFSYEQYF
TRBV7-8	TRBJ2-5	14	CASSDRTGKETQYF
TRBV7-6	TRBJ2-5	13	CASSLRGLETQYF
TRBV5-1	TRBJ2-2	14	CASSLGQVTGELFF
TRBV10-3	TRBJ2-7	13	CAIRRGGDYEQYF
TRBV25-1	TRBJ2-5	14	CASSEMQGWETQYF
TRBV6-5	TRBJ1-6	15	CASNTGIGRGSPLHF
TRBV4-2	TRBJ1-2	12	CASSPRGDGYTF
TRBV4-1	TRBJ2-3	17	CASSQVVGGGRRDTQYF
TRBV6-5	TRBJ1-4	14	CASRPLQLDGKLFF
TRBV5-1	TRBJ2-2	15	CASSKGHRNTGELFF
TRBV4-1	TRBJ2-5	17	CASSQSRPDRPQETQYF
TRBV5-1	TRBJ2-3	13	CASSLVIADTQYF
TRBV15	TRBJ2-7	13	CATSRDEPYEQYF
TRBV10-3	TRBJ2-3	14	CAIRQTTSTDTQYF
TRBV5-6	TRBJ1-2	11	CASSLLTRYTF
TRBV14	TRBJ1-1	13	CASSTGQNTEAFF
TRBV6-1	TRBJ1-5	14	CASNLDRSVQPQHF
TRBV27	TRBJ2-7	13	CASSHGGAYEQYF
TRBV27	TRBJ2-1	11	CASGGYNEQFF
TRBV7-9	TRBJ1-2	14	CASSHRTGLDGYTF
TRBV30	TRBJ1-2	12	CAWSVPGYGYTF
TRBV10-3	TRBJ1-1	13	CAISERTATEAFF
TRBV9	TRBJ1-2	13	CASSADRNYGYTF
TRBV9	TRBJ2-5	13	CASSVGLRETQYF
TRBV30	TRBJ1-2	14	CAWRATGRLYGYTF
TRBV19	TRBJ1-2	14	CASSVQGARYGYTF
TRBV5-6	TRBJ2-3	14	CASSLADPTDTQYF
TRBV6-5	TRBJ2-7	14	CASRTGLAAYEQYF
TRBV2	TRBJ2-5	12	CASIGGKETQYF
TRBV5-1	TRBJ2-3	14	CASSLGQTTDTQYF
TRBV19	TRBJ2-6	16	CASTGQVLSGANVLTF
TRBV6-5	TRBJ1-6	13	CASSYSTNSPLHF
TRBV7-2	TRBJ2-1	15	CASSLDGATYNEQFF
TRBV30	TRBJ1-5	14	CAWSGGTVNQPQHF
TRBV6-5	TRBJ1-2	15	CASSYSNEGVGGYTF